The entry that follows covers one TCR beta chain sequence. Its antigen remains unknown. The table came from immunoSEQ multiplex PCR; TCRdb's copy has only in-frame clones and leaves some out. The top ten hold around 0.7% of the sample, which has tens of thousands of clones, roughly 86% seen once. Germline CDR1 and CDR2: KGHSH and LQKENI. Trimming stripped 4 bases from V and 2 bases from J, with 15 bases between. This CDR3 region has 15 residues. These data belong to a study of OX40 agonist ivuxolimab in advanced cancers. Overall study context: Administration of intravenous ivuxolimab to patients occurred every 2 weeks at 0.01 to 10 mg/kg. Study-level points and caveats: Researchers did not determine the expanded peripheral T cells' antigen specificity. A proportion of nonresponders additionally exhibited low normalized T-cell clonal expansion.

V gene TRBV18 combines with J gene TRBJ2-7; possible D gene TRBD1, 8 bases. The clonotype originates from an adult with an advanced solid tumor such as melanoma, head and neck, liver or kidney cancer. Sequenced material: CD4+ or CD8+ T cells sorted from blood, taken in a trial of the OX40 agonist ivuxolimab. The CDR3 DNA reads as TGTGCCAGCTCACTACTTACAGGGGGGGCCTACGAGCAGTACTTC. Amino acid sequence: CASSLLTGGAYEQYF.